This section outlines one T cell receptor beta chain sequence together with its context. Its antigen target is currently unknown. No qualities accompany the bases; no much larger clone lies one base away. The data derive from a study of T cell responses to AZD1222 COVID-19 vaccine (dated by TCRdb to about 2021). About the study as a whole: AZD1222 recipients whose second dose came at about 4 weeks and those whose second dose came at about 12 weeks were combined into one group, since spike-specific TCR depth and breadth did not differ between the two schedules. A total of over 230 trial participants underwent TCR sequencing, of whom some 210 received two doses of AZD1222 and around 26 received two doses of the MenACWY control vaccine. Trial participants were enrolled into age subgroups of 18-55, 56-69 and 70-plus years, which contained roughly 140, 27 and 60 TCR-sequenced participants, respectively. Overall study results and their limits: Participants were mostly white British, with more females than males. The authors suggested clonal diversity may have been underestimated. Only five to seven AZD1222 recipients were SARS-CoV-2 seropositive at baseline, limiting conclusions about previously exposed vaccinees. Reportedly, close to half of the unique spike-specific TCRs recognized epitopes lying outside the regions that are mutated in the B.1.351 and B.1.1.7 variants. After two AZD1222 doses, spike-specific TCR breadth and depth were significantly higher than at day 0 and than in MenACWY recipients. The 56-69-year group was small, and its depth increase did not reach significance, likely because of low power. Because no day 14 peak-response samples were available, the repertoires could be characterized only after the peak T cell response. Vaccine-associated CD4 TCRs spanned the whole spike protein, with dominant responses in regions 160-218 and 743-854.

The CDR3 regions of human TCRbeta chains were analyzed by immunosequencing. The study's own analysis went as follows. Repertoire TCRs were checked for matches against a reference library of SARS-CoV-2-specific TCRs that had been generated using the MIRA antigen-specificity platform. Breadth was defined as the fraction of unique TCRs that were SARS-CoV-2-associated, and depth was defined as the fraction of total T cells that were SARS-CoV-2-associated. Using the MIRA data, every spike-specific TCR was mapped to the spike region that the TCR reacted to and assigned to either a CD4 or a CD8 class. Log10-transformed breadth and depth values were compared by one-way ANOVA with Sidak's multiple comparisons tests. Sourced from immuneACCESS, this table was stored by TCRdb with only in-frame sequences that have V and J called. A share of the clones is absent; for the studies checked, an unresolved V gene accounts for under half, and the remainder has no known explanation. V, J and clone size were drawn from that table, and D and trimming were deduced from the DNA. Present in this sample are 120,000 to 150,000 clones, roughly 90% of which were seen just once. Of the sample, under 3.5% is held by the ten largest clones.

Reading the label with the study, this specimen's time point is: baseline before first vaccination. Samples from vaccinated people were obtained from the UK trials COV001 and COV002, which included a single-blind randomized controlled phase 2/3 trial of AZD1222 (ChAdOx1 nCoV-19) in healthy adults. For TCRbeta chain sequencing, PBMC samples were collected from trial participants at day 0 and at day 28 after the second dose. Taken from cysteine to phenylalanine, the CDR3 has 13 residues. The kept DNA is CDR3 alone, 39 bases in frame from the first base. The trim is 2 bases for V and 6 bases for J, with a gap of 10 bases between the germline ends. The germline V gene specifies WSHSY as CDR1 and SAAADI as CDR2.

Material: peripheral blood, obtained on day 0 of AZD1222 vaccination. The receptor was derived from an adult in good health. The chain was built from TRBV10-2 and TRBJ1-2; no D gene is confidently identified. The DNA is as follows: TGCGCCAGCAGTGAGAGCCGGGTCCATGGCTACACCTTC. Translated, this gives CASSESRVHGYTF.